This TCR beta chain was documented in a study of cytomegalovirus exposure and HLA in healthy donors. Overall study context: A later analysis reported the same platform for the 110 or so validation repertoires and the 666 first-cohort repertoires. Findings of the study overall: Specificity for CMV antigens was confirmed in vitro for a few of the CMV-associated chains. Associated with cytomegalovirus, according to the listing, were around 160 TCR beta chains.

The donors were part of the approximately 120-subject validation cohort, which stood apart from the roughly 640-subject first cohort. With V trimmed by 5 bases and J by 2 bases, 2 bases remained unmatched. This CDR3 is built from 13 residues. CDR1 is MNHGY and CDR2 is SAAAGT in the germline V gene. Details on this clone: Its specificity is unknown.

Generated by immunoSEQ multiplex PCR, the TCRdb table keeps only in-frame clones and is missing some. The sample has tens of thousands of clones, more than 70% seen once. The specimen sequenced was PBMCs. The chain employs TRBV6-8 and TRBJ2-5, with 7 bases that match TRBD1. This receptor was taken from a woman under 30 in good health and CMV-seropositive. The CDR3 spells CASSKTGQETQYF. CDR3 in DNA: TGTGCCAGCAGTAAGACAGGGCAAGAGACCCAGTACTTC.